The T cell receptor (beta chain) described here comes from a study of T cell responses to AZD1222 COVID-19 vaccine. Assay used: immunoSEQ multiplex PCR; TCRdb lists only in-frame clones, some missing. The sample lists 100,000 to 150,000 clones, roughly 88% seen once, with around 6.2% in the top ten. The sample here was peripheral blood, taken on day 0 of AZD1222 vaccination. The TCR was taken from an adult in good health.

CDR3 sequence: CASSQALSARTEAFF. The DNA of the CDR3 is TGTGCCAGCAGTCAAGCTCTCTCGGCCCGGACTGAAGCTTTCTTT. The rearrangement joins TRBV27 to TRBJ1-1; no clear D gene. CDR1 and CDR2 (germline): MNHEY, SMNVEV (reference sequence). The V gene lost 5 bases and the J gene lost 5 bases, with 18 bases spanning the gap. This CDR3 has 15 amino acids.